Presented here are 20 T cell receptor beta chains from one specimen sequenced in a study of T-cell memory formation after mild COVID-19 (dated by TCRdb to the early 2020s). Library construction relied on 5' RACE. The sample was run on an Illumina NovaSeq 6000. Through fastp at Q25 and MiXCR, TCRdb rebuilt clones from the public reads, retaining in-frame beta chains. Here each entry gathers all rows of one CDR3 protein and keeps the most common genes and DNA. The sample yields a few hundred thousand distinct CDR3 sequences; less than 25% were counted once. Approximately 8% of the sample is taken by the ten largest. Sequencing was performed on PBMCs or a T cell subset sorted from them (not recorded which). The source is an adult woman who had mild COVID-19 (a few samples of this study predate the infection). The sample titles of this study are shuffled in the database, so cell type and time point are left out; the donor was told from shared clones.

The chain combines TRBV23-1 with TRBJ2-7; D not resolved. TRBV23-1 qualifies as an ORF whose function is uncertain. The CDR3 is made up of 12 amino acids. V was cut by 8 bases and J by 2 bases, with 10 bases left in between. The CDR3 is CASPYGPYEQYF. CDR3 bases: TGCGCCAGCCCTTATGGGCCCTACGAGCAGTACTTC.

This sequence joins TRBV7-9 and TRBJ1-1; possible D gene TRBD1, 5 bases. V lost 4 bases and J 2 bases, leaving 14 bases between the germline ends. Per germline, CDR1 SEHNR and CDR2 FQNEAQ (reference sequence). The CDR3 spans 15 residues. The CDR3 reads CASSSHTGLNTEAFF. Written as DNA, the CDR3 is TGTGCCAGCAGCTCGCATACAGGTCTCAACACTGAAGCTTTCTTT.

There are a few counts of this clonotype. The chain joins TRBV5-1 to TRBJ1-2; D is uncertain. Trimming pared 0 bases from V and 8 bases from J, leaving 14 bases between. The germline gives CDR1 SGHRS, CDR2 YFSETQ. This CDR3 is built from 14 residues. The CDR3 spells CASSLDSQPGGYTF. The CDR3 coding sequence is TGCGCCAGCAGCTTGGATTCCCAACCGGGGGGCTACACCTTC.

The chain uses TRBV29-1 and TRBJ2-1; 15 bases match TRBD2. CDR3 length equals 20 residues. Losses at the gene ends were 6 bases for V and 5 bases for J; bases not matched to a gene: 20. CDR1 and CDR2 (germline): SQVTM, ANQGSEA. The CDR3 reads CSVRKGFWTSGRGHDNEQFF. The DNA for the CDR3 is TGCAGCGTCCGAAAGGGTTTTTGGACTAGCGGGAGGGGTCATGACAATGAGCAGTTCTTC.

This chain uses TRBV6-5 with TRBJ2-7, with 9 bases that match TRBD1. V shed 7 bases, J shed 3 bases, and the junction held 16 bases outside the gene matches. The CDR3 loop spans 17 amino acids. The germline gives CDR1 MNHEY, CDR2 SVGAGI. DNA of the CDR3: TGTGCCAGCACCCGCTCCCTCTCGGGACAGGGTAGCTACGAGCAGTACTTC. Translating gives CASTRSLSGQGSYEQYF.

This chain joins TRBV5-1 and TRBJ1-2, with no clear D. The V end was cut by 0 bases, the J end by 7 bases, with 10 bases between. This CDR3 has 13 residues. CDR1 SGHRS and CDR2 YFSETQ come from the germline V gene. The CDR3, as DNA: TGCGCCAGCAGCTTGGCTGGGAGAGGTGGCTACACCTTC. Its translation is CASSLAGRGGYTF. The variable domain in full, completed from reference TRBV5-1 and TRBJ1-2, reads KAGVTQTPRYLIKTRGQQVTLSCSPISGHRSVSWYQQTPGQGLQFLFEYFSETQRNKGNFPGRFSGRQFSNSRSEMNVSTLELGDSALYLCASSLAGRGGYTFGSGTRLTVV.

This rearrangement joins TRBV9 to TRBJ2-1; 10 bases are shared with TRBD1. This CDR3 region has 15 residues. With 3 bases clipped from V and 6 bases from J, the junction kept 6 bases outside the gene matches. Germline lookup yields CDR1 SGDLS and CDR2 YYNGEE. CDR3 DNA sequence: TGTGCCAGCAGCGCCCTAGGGACAGGGGTCAATGAGCAGTTCTTC. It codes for CASSALGTGVNEQFF.

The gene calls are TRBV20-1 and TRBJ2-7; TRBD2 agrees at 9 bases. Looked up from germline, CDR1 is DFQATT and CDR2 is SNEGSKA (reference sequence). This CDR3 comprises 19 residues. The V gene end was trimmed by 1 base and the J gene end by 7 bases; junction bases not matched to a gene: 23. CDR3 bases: TGCAGTGCTAGAGCAGCAACACTGGAGTATGCGGGAGGGCCGGGGGAGCAGTACTTC. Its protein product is CSARAATLEYAGGPGEQYF.

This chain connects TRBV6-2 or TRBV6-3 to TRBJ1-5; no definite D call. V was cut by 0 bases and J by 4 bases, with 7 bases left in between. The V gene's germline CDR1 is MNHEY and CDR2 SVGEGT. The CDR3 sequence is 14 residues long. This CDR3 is CASSYSDANQPQHF. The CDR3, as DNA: TGTGCCAGCAGTTACTCGGACGCAAATCAGCCCCAGCATTTT.

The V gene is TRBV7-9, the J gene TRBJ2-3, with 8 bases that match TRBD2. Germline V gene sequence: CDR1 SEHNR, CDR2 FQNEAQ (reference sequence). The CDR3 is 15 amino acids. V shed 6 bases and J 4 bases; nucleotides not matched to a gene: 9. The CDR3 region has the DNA TGTGCCAGCAGACGAGCGGGAGCCGGGCCAGATACGCAGTATTTT. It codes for CASRRAGAGPDTQYF.

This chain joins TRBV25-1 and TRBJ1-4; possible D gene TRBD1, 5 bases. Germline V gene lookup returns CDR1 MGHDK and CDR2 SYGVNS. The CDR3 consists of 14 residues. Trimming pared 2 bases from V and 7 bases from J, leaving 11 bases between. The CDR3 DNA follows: TGTGCCAGCAGTGAAGTAGCCCAGGGTGAAAAACTGTTTTTT. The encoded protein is CASSEVAQGEKLFF.

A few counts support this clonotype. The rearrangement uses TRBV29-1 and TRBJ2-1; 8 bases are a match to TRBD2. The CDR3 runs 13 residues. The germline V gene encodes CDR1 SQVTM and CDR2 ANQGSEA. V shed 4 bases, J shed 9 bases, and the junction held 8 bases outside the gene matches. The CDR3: CSVGAAGVSEQFF. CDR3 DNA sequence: TGCAGCGTTGGTGCAGCGGGAGTCAGTGAGCAGTTCTTC.

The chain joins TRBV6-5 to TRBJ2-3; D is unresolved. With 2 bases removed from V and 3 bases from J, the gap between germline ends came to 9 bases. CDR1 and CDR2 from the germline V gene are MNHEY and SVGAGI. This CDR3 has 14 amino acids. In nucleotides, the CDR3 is TGTGCCAGCAGTTACCTTGTTAAGACAGATACGCAGTATTTT. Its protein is CASSYLVKTDTQYF.

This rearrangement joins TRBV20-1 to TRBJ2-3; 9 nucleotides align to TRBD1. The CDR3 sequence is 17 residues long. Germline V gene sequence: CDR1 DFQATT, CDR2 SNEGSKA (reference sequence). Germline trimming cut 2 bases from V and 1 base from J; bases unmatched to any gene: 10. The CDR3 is CSARPGTGQHGTDTQYF. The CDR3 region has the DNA TGCAGTGCTAGACCCGGGACAGGGCAGCACGGCACAGATACGCAGTATTTT.

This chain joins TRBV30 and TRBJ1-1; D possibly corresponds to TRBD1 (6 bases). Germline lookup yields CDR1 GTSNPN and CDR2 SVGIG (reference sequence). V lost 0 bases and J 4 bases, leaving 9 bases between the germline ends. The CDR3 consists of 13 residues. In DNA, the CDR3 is TGTGCCTGGAGTGTAGGGGGAAGCACTGAAGCTTTCTTT. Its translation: CAWSVGGSTEAFF. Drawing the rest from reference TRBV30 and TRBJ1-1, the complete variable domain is SQTIHQWPATLVQPVGSPLSLECTVEGTSNPNLYWYRQAAGRGLQLLFYSVGIGQISSEVPQNLSASRPQDRQFILSSKKLLLSDSGFYLCAWSVGGSTEAFFGQGTRLTVV.

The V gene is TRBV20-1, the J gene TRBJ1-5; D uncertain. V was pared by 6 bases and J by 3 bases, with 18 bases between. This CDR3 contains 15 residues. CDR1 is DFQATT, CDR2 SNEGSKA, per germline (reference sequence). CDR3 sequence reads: CSAEQRLAVNQPQHF. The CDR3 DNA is TGCAGTGCGGAACAGCGACTCGCTGTCAATCAGCCCCAGCATTTT.

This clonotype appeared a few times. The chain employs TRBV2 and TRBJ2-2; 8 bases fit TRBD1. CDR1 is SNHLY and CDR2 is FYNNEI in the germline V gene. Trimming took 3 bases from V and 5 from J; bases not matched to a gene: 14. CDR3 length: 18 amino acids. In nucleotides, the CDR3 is TGTGCCAGCAGTGAGGGATTTGGACAGGGAGGAGGAACCGGGGAGCTGTTTTTT. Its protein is CASSEGFGQGGGTGELFF.

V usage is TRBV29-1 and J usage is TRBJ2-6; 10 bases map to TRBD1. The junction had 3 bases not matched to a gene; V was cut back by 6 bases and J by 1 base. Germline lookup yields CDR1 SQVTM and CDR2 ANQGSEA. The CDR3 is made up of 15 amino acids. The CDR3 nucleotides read TGCAGCGTGACAGGGGGCCGATCTGGGGCCAACGTCCTGACTTTC. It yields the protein CSVTGGRSGANVLTF.

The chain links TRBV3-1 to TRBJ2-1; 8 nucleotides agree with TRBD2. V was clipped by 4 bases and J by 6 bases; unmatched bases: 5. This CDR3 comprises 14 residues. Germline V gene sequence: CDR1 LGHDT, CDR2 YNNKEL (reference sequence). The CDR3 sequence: CASSLGGAANEQFF. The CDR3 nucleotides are TGTGCCAGCAGCCTCGGGGGGGCTGCCAATGAGCAGTTCTTC.

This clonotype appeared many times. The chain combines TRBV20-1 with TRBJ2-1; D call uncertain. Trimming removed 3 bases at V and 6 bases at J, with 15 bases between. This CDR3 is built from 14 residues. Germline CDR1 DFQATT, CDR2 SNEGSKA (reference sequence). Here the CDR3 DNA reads TGCAGTGCTAGGCCTCCCAGGAGCAGCAATGAGCAGTTCTTC. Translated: CSARPPRSSNEQFF.